The rows below give T cell receptor beta chains drawn from one sample of a study of blood T cell repertoires in COVID-19. The method was immunoSEQ multiplex PCR; TCRdb's version includes in-frame clones alone and lacks a portion of them. This table holds 200,000 to 300,000 clones, about nine tenths found once. Sequenced material: PBMCs or T cells enriched from blood (not recorded which). These receptors all come from a woman in her late teens or twenties who had recovered from COVID-19. Both conserved end residues are part of each CDR3. Each record gives: V gene, D gene, J gene, clone size, CDR3 protein, CDR3 DNA. A D gene is named only where the DNA matches it firmly. Size tells how often a clone was seen (once, few, many) or the class of an expanded clone, and some rows leave it out.

V: TRBV7-9
D: -
J: TRBJ1-5
size: few
CDR3: CASSLGGEVQPQHF
DNA: TGTGCCAGCAGCTTAGGGGGGGAGGTTCAGCCCCAGCATTTT

V: TRBV29-1
D: -
J: TRBJ1-1
size: -
CDR3: CSVRGLMNTEAFF
DNA: TGCAGCGTCCGAGGGCTCATGAACACTGAAGCTTTCTTT

V: TRBV10-2
D: -
J: TRBJ1-4
size: -
CDR3: CASSETTGLNEKLFF
DNA: TGCGCCAGCAGTGAGACGACAGGTCTTAATGAAAAACTGTTTTTT

V: TRBV9
D: -
J: TRBJ2-7
size: -
CDR3: CASSLRSYEQYF
DNA: TGTGCCAGCAGCCTCCGGTCCTACGAGCAGTACTTC

V: TRBV19
D: TRBD1
J: TRBJ1-2
size: -
CDR3: CASSRTGRYGYTF
DNA: TGTGCCAGCTCTAGGACAGGGCGCTATGGCTACACCTTC

V: TRBV3-1/TRBV3-2
D: -
J: TRBJ1-3
size: -
CDR3: CASSPIGQGNTIYF
DNA: TGTGCCAGCAGCCCTATAGGACAGGGAAACACCATATATTTT

V: TRBV7-9
D: TRBD1
J: TRBJ1-1
size: few
CDR3: CASSLIGQGSGTEAFF
DNA: TGTGCCAGCAGCTTAATCGGACAGGGGTCTGGCACTGAAGCTTTCTTT

V: TRBV11-2
D: -
J: TRBJ1-4
size: -
CDR3: CASRQGWSNEKLFF
DNA: TGTGCCAGCAGGCAGGGGTGGTCTAATGAAAAACTGTTTTTT

V: TRBV19
D: -
J: TRBJ2-7
size: -
CDR3: CASSERDRYEQYF
DNA: TGTGCCAGTAGTGAGCGGGACAGGTACGAGCAGTACTTC

V: TRBV19
D: TRBD1
J: TRBJ2-7
size: -
CDR3: CASSMTGEFYEQYF
DNA: TGTGCCAGTAGTATGACAGGGGAATTCTACGAGCAGTACTTC

V: TRBV7-8
D: -
J: TRBJ1-5
size: few
CDR3: CASSKTAGNQPQHF
DNA: TGTGCCAGCAGTAAAACGGCGGGCAATCAGCCCCAGCATTTT

V: TRBV15
D: -
J: TRBJ1-2
size: -
CDR3: CATSSGTSWGYTF
DNA: TGTGCCACCAGCAGCGGGACAAGTTGGGGCTACACCTTC

V: TRBV7-3
D: TRBD2
J: TRBJ2-1
size: -
CDR3: CASSLTLAGEQFF
DNA: TGTGCCAGCAGCTTAACGCTAGCGGGGGAGCAGTTCTTC

V: TRBV9
D: -
J: TRBJ1-4
size: -
CDR3: CASSVSWGAYEKLFF
DNA: TGTGCCAGCAGCGTAAGTTGGGGCGCCTATGAAAAACTGTTTTTT

V: TRBV21-1
D: -
J: TRBJ1-2
size: -
CDR3: CARTHTNEQGGNYGYTF
DNA: TGTGCCAGGACCCACACAAATGAACAGGGGGGGAACTATGGCTACACCTTC

V: TRBV7-8
D: -
J: TRBJ2-7
size: -
CDR3: CASSWDLSYEQYF
DNA: TGTGCCAGCAGCTGGGACTTATCCTACGAGCAGTACTTC

V: TRBV6-5
D: TRBD1
J: TRBJ1-2
size: -
CDR3: CASSYPQGVYTF
DNA: TGTGCCAGCAGTTACCCACAGGGGGTATACACCTTC

V: TRBV18
D: -
J: TRBJ2-2
size: once
CDR3: CASSPLISNTGELFF
DNA: TGTGCCAGCTCACCACTTATCTCGAACACCGGGGAGCTGTTTTTT

V: TRBV9
D: -
J: TRBJ1-6
size: -
CDR3: CASSPRGSSYNSPLHF
DNA: TGTGCCAGCAGCCCCCGAGGGAGCTCCTATAATTCACCCCTCCACTTT

V: TRBV7-9
D: TRBD1
J: TRBJ1-2
size: -
CDR3: CASSTMGQGNYGYTF
DNA: TGTGCCAGCAGCACCATGGGACAGGGGAACTATGGCTACACCTTC